The 12 T cell receptor beta chains below all came from one sample that was sequenced in a study of CD8+ T cells in alopecia areata. Following RNA extraction, reverse transcription yielded cDNA that acted as the sequencing template. Using immunoSEQ multiplex PCR, the repertoire was profiled, and TCRdb retains in-frame clones only, with some absent. Altogether about 180,000 clones are present, 59% being singletons, with the ten largest covering roughly 14%. Source: CD4+ T cells sorted from blood, taken at week 0. The receptors stem from a human donor with alopecia areata.

V gene TRBV5-1 combines with J gene TRBJ2-5; possibly TRBD2 for D (5 bases). The CDR3 is 13 amino acids. The V end lost 4 bases, the J end lost 5 bases, and 12 bases lay between the germline ends. Germline V gene lookup returns CDR1 SGHRS and CDR2 YFSETQ. In DNA form, the CDR3 reads TGCGCCAGCAGCGCTAGAGGGCGGGAGACCCAGTACTTC. It translates to CASSARGRETQYF.

This clone was seen only a few times. V gene TRBV7-9 combines with J gene TRBJ2-1; 7 nucleotides line up with TRBD2. V dropped 1 base and J dropped 4; count of bases not matched to a gene: 7. Germline V lookup: CDR1 SEHNR, CDR2 FQNEAQ (reference sequence). The CDR3 covers 16 residues. CDR3 coding DNA: TGTGCCAGCAGCTTAGTACGGCTAGCGGTTTACAATGAGCAGTTCTTC. Translation gives CASSLVRLAVYNEQFF.

The CDR3 DNA reads as TGTGCCTGGAGGGGGGTTCCTAACTATGGCTACACCTTC. Its translation: CAWRGVPNYGYTF. The chain recombines TRBV30 with TRBJ1-2; TRBD1 might be the D (5 bases). The CDR3 length is 13 residues. CDR1 is GTSNPN, CDR2 SVGIG, per germline (reference sequence). Trimming pared 3 bases from V and 0 bases from J, leaving 8 bases between.

The sample holds one count of this clone. This chain links TRBV28 with TRBJ2-5; TRBD2 aligns across 7 bases. V shed 6 bases and J 2 bases; nucleotides not matched to a gene: 9. The length of the CDR3 is 15 residues. CDR1 is MDHEN and CDR2 is SYDVKM in the germline V gene. CDR3 DNA sequence: TGTGCCAGCAGAGGGGAGGGGTTTGGGCAAGAGACCCAGTACTTC. As protein: CASRGEGFGQETQYF.

This rearrangement joins TRBV14 to TRBJ1-3; weak D call: TRBD1 (5 bases). In germline, CDR1 is SGHDN, CDR2 FVKESK. Trimming removed 4 bases from V and 0 bases from J, with 13 bases in between. This CDR3 region has 16 residues. The CDR3 DNA follows: TGTGCCAGCAGCCCGAGGGGACGGAGCTCTGGAAACACCATATATTTT. It encodes CASSPRGRSSGNTIYF.

The sample holds one count of this clone. The rearrangement joins TRBV7-2 to TRBJ2-3, with 10 bases matching TRBD2. Losses at the gene ends were 2 bases for V and 2 bases for J; bases not matched to a gene: 7. The CDR3 has 17 residues. In germline, CDR1 is SGHTA, CDR2 FQGNSA. The CDR3 bases are TGTGCCAGCAGCTTAATTAGCGGGGGGCTTTCCACAGATACGCAGTATTTT. Translation gives CASSLISGGLSTDTQYF.

V usage is TRBV13 and J usage is TRBJ2-1; D remains unclear. This CDR3 contains 15 residues. The germline CDR1 and CDR2 sequences are PRHDT and FYEKMQ (reference sequence). Trimming pared 5 bases from V and 3 bases from J, leaving 14 bases between. CDR3 sequence (DNA): TGTGCCAGCAGCCCAGCACGTAGCAACTACAATGAGCAGTTCTTC. Its protein is CASSPARSNYNEQFF.

The chain joins TRBV29-1 to TRBJ2-1; D is undetermined. The CDR3 runs to 14 residues. With 0 bases removed from V and 10 bases from J, the gap between germline ends came to 16 bases. From germline, CDR1 is SQVTM and CDR2 ANQGSEA. The CDR3, as DNA: TGCAGCGTTGAAGATATTCTGCGGAGCAAGGAGCAGTTCTTC. This codes for CSVEDILRSKEQFF.

This rearrangement joins TRBV25-1 to TRBJ2-1, with TRBD1 matching 7 bases. From germline, CDR1 is MGHDK and CDR2 SYGVNS. V lost 7 bases and J lost 0; bases outside the gene matches: 3. The CDR3 is made up of 14 amino acids. This CDR3 is CASNGDSSYNEQFF. The CDR3, as DNA: TGTGCCAGCAATGGGGACAGCTCCTACAATGAGCAGTTCTTC.

The CDR3 coding sequence is TGTGCCAGCAGTGAAACGGGACTAAAAGAGACCCAGTACTTC. This gives the protein CASSETGLKETQYF. V usage is TRBV6-1 and J usage is TRBJ2-5; the match to TRBD2 covers 7 bases. This CDR3 spans 14 amino acids. V shed 2 bases, J shed 3 bases, and the junction held 3 bases outside the gene matches. The germline gives CDR1 MNHNS, CDR2 SASEGT.

The chain is built from TRBV7-2 and TRBJ2-1; TRBD2 aligns across 11 bases. The ends lost 1 base at V and 4 bases at J; junction bases unmatched: 6. Germline V gene lookup returns CDR1 SGHTA and CDR2 FQGNSA. The CDR3 extends over 17 amino acids. The CDR3 region is CASSLVGLAGGYNEQFF. The CDR3 coding sequence is TGTGCCAGCAGCTTAGTAGGTCTAGCGGGGGGTTACAATGAGCAGTTCTTC.

This sequence joins TRBV6-1 and TRBJ2-7; TRBD1 matches at 7 bases. Germline V CDR1 and CDR2: MNHNS, SASEGT. J was trimmed by 1 base and V by 3 bases; bases with no gene match: 9. CDR3 length: 16 residues. For the CDR3, the DNA is TGTGCCAGCAGTGACCACAGGGGAAGTGGGTCCTACGAGCAGTACTTC. It codes for CASSDHRGSGSYEQYF.